Below, one TCR beta chain is given with its context. This could be a read error, since a much larger clone is one nucleotide away. iRepertoire HTBI primers and Arm-PCR of CDR3 regions built TCR beta libraries. TCRdb called the multiplex PCR reads again in MiXCR, with one record for every CDR3 protein. This sample has a few hundred thousand distinct CDR3 sequences; 10% to 15% occur once, and the top ten carry approximately 20%. This record comes from a study of regulatory T cells in long-lasting Graves disease. Time point denoted: newly diagnosed GD, antithyroid drugs for less than 3 months. Extracted RNA from PBMCs served as the source of the TCR library. Per the germline V gene, CDR1 is SGHTA and CDR2 is FQGTGA. The CDR3 sequence is 16 residues long. These records were also assigned to another study, of T cells in Graves' hyperthyroidism and ophthalmopathy. That work contributes: The TCR CDR3 first-round RT-PCR relied on the HTBI primer set.

The clonotype comes from a woman aged 18-30 years with Graves disease. This chain connects TRBV7-3 to TRBJ2-3; 11 nucleotides match TRBD2. The source material was peripheral blood mononuclear cells (PBMCs), sampled at new diagnosis, from a patient treated with antithyroid drugs. CDR3 protein: CATSLVPSGGQDTQYF. CDR3 sequence (DNA): TGTGCCACCAGCTTAGTTCCTAGCGGGGGGCAAGATACGCAGTATTTT. The whole variable domain, remainder taken from reference TRBV7-3 and TRBJ2-3, is GAGVSQTPSNKVTEKGKYVELRCDPISGHTALYWYRQSLGQGPEFLIYFQGTGAADDSGLPNDRFFAVRPEGSVSTLKIQRTERGDSAVYLCATSLVPSGGQDTQYFGPGTRLTVL.